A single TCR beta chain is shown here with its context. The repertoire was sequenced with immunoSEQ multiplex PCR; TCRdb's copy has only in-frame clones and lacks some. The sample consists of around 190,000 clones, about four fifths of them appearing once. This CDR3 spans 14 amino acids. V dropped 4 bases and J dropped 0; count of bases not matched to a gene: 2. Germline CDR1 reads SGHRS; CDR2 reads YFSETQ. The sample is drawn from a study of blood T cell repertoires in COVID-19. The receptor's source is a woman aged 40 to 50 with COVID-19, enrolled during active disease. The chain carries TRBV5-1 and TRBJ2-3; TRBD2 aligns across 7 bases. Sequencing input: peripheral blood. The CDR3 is CASSLGGSTDTQYF. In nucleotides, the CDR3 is TGCGCCAGCAGCCTCGGGGGGAGCACAGATACGCAGTATTTT.